The clone carrying this TCR beta chain was detected many times. The antigen is not known. The diagnoses drew upon clinical symptoms, serum thyroxine and TRAb, thyroid ultrasound and orbital computed tomography. There are 15 residues in the CDR3. The germline V gene encodes CDR1 MNHEY and CDR2 SMNVEV (reference sequence). V lost 5 bases, J lost 2 bases, and 14 bases lay in between. TCR beta CDR3 regions were amplified from RNA. The HTBI primer set served for first-round RT-PCR of the TCR CDR3. MiXCR, run by TCRdb on the multiplex PCR reads, gives a single entry per CDR3 protein. The sample holds 250,000 to 300,000 distinct CDR3 sequences, 12% to 15% seen once. The source of the sample is a study of T cells in Graves' hyperthyroidism and ophthalmopathy. Study-level results: Blood also carried most thyroid clonotypes expanded above 0.001. Ophthalmopathy, as predicted by the model, came a median 6.5 months after the prediction.

Source material: blood. The clonotype comes from a woman aged 40 to 55 with Graves' hyperthyroidism. The chain couples TRBV27 to TRBJ2-3; D possibly corresponds to TRBD2 (6 bases). In DNA, the CDR3 is TGTGCCAGCAGTGTCTTGGCGGGGCACACAGATACGCAGTATTTT. Translation: CASSVLAGHTDTQYF.